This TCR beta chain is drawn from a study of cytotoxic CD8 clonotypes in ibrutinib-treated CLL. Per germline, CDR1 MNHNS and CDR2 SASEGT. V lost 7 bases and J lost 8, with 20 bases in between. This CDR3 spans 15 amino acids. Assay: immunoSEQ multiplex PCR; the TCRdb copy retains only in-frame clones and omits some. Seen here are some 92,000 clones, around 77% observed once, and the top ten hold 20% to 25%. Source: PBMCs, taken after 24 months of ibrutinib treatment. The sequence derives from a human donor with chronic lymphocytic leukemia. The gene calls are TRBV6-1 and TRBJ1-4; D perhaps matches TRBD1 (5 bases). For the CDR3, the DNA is TGTGCCAGCACATTAAATTACGGGGGAGGGGAAAAACTGTTTTTT. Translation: CASTLNYGGGEKLFF.